This TCR beta chain stems from a study of type 1 and type 2 diabetes patients. Concerning this clonotype itself: Its matching antigen is unknown.

Study-level results: Both CD4+ and CD8+ type 2 diabetes repertoires showed significantly higher diversity than type 1.

The PCR template was genomic DNA. The TCR beta CDR3 region was amplified using 30 forward and 13 reverse primers. TCRdb fed the multiplex PCR reads into MiXCR, producing one record per CDR3 protein. The sample holds 250,000 to 300,000 distinct CDR3 sequences, around 47% seen once. V trimming: 5 bases; J trimming: 5 bases; junction bases outside the gene matches: 7. The CDR3 loop spans 14 amino acids. CDR1 and CDR2 from the germline V gene are LNHDA and SQIVND (reference sequence). This receptor was obtained from a man aged 18 to 30 with type 2 diabetes. This sequence joins TRBV19 and TRBJ2-7; 9 nucleotides align to TRBD2. Source material: peripheral blood mononuclear cells (PBMCs). CDR3: CASSGGLAGDEQYF. CDR3 nucleotides: TGTGCCAGTAGTGGGGGACTAGCCGGCGACGAGCAGTACTTC.